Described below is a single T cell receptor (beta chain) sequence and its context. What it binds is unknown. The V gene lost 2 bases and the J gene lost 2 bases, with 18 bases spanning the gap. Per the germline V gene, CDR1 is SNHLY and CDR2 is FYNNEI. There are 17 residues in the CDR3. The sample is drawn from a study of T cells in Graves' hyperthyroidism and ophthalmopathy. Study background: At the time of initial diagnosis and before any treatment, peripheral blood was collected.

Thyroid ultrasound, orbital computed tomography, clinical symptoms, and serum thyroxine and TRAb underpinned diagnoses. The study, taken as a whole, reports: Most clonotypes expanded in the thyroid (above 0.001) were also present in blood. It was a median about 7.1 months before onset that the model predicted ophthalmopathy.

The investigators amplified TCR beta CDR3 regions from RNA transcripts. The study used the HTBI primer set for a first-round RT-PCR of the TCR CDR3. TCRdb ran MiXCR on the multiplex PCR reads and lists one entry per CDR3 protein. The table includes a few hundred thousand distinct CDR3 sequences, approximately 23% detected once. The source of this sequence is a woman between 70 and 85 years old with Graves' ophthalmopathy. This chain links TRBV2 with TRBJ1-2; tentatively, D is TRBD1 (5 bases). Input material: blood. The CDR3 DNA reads TGTGCCAGCAGTGAATCTGTTTTACTTAGACAGAACTATGGCTACACCTTC. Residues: CASSESVLLRQNYGYTF.